A selection of T cell receptor beta chains follows, all from one sample in a study of blood T cells in healthy people across ages. Using its own MiXCR run on the 5' RACE reads, TCRdb lists one record per CDR3 protein. This sample has about 780,000 distinct CDR3 sequences; roughly 24% occur once, and the top ten carry roughly 3.1%. This sample also belongs to another study, concerning T cells of mothers and their children.

Sequenced material: blood. These receptors came from a boy aged 5-17 years in good health. The CDR3 runs from the conserved cysteine through the conserved F or W. Each record gives: D gene, clone size, V gene, J gene, CDR3 DNA, CDR3 protein. A D gene is named only where the DNA matches it firmly. Clone size is stated in some rows and not others, as once, few, many or a class when expanded.

d_call: TRBD1
clone_size: .
v_call: TRBV7-2
j_call: TRBJ1-1
cdr3_nt: TGTGCCAGCAGCCCTCGGACAGGGGGACTCTACACTGAAGCTTTCTTT
cdr3_aa: CASSPRTGGLYTEAFF

d_call: .
clone_size: few
v_call: TRBV28
j_call: TRBJ2-5
cdr3_nt: TGTGCCAGCAGTTTATCAACCGGGACCACGGTTGAGGGGACCCAGTACTTC
cdr3_aa: CASSLSTGTTVEGTQYF

d_call: .
clone_size: .
v_call: TRBV6-5
j_call: TRBJ1-2
cdr3_nt: TGTGCCAGCAGTTATGGGGCGGGGGCCTATGGCTACACCTTC
cdr3_aa: CASSYGAGAYGYTF

d_call: .
clone_size: few
v_call: TRBV27
j_call: TRBJ2-7
cdr3_nt: TGTGCCAGCAGCACGAGGAGGAACGAGCAGTACTTC
cdr3_aa: CASSTRRNEQYF

d_call: .
clone_size: few
v_call: TRBV6-5
j_call: TRBJ1-1
cdr3_nt: TGTGCCAGCGGAACGGATCTGGGTCGCACTGAAGCTTCCTTT
cdr3_aa: CASGTDLGRTEASF

d_call: .
clone_size: .
v_call: TRBV5-1
j_call: TRBJ2-3
cdr3_nt: TGCGCCAGCAGCTTGGTGGCTAGCCTTGGTCGGCCAGATACGCAGTATTTT
cdr3_aa: CASSLVASLGRPDTQYF

d_call: .
clone_size: many
v_call: TRBV2
j_call: TRBJ2-5
cdr3_nt: TGTGCCAGCAGCGTTAGGGAGACCCAGTACTTC
cdr3_aa: CASSVRETQYF

d_call: .
clone_size: .
v_call: TRBV5-1
j_call: TRBJ2-4
cdr3_nt: TGCGCCAGCAGCAGGGGGGCAGGGTCCGAAAACATTCAGTACTTC
cdr3_aa: CASSRGAGSENIQYF

d_call: .
clone_size: few
v_call: TRBV6-2/TRBV6-3
j_call: TRBJ2-4
cdr3_nt: TGTGCCAGCAGTCGGGACTTTTTAAACATTCAGTACTTC
cdr3_aa: CASSRDFLNIQYF

d_call: .
clone_size: .
v_call: TRBV7-8
j_call: TRBJ2-7
cdr3_nt: TGTGCCAGCAGCAGGGACGTAATGAGCTCCTACGAGCAGTACTTC
cdr3_aa: CASSRDVMSSYEQYF

d_call: .
clone_size: .
v_call: TRBV4-1
j_call: TRBJ2-7
cdr3_nt: TGCGCCAGCAGCGAACCTTACAACGAGCAGTACTTC
cdr3_aa: CASSEPYNEQYF

d_call: TRBD1
clone_size: .
v_call: TRBV6-5
j_call: TRBJ2-2
cdr3_nt: TGTGCCAGCAGTCGCACTAGACAGGGTCCCGGGGAGCTGTTTTTT
cdr3_aa: CASSRTRQGPGELFF

d_call: .
clone_size: .
v_call: TRBV5-1
j_call: TRBJ2-5
cdr3_nt: TGCGCCAGCAGCCGCGAAGGAAGGCAAGAGACCCAGTACTTC
cdr3_aa: CASSREGRQETQYF

d_call: .
clone_size: .
v_call: TRBV28
j_call: TRBJ2-1
cdr3_nt: TGTGCCAGCTTCGGAGGGGCCCCGAGGGACAATGAGCAGTTCTTC
cdr3_aa: CASFGGAPRDNEQFF

d_call: .
clone_size: .
v_call: TRBV5-6
j_call: TRBJ1-2
cdr3_nt: TGTGCCAGCAGCTTGGTGATGGGGGCCGATGGCTACACCTTC
cdr3_aa: CASSLVMGADGYTF

d_call: TRBD2
clone_size: .
v_call: TRBV6-5
j_call: TRBJ2-3
cdr3_nt: TGTGCCAGCAGTTACGGGATAGGGACTAGCGGTAGCACAGATACGCAGTATTTT
cdr3_aa: CASSYGIGTSGSTDTQYF

d_call: TRBD1
clone_size: .
v_call: TRBV27
j_call: TRBJ2-5
cdr3_nt: TGTGCCAGCAGAGACACCGGGACAGGGAGTTGGGGGTCAGAGACCCAGTACTTC
cdr3_aa: CASRDTGTGSWGSETQYF

d_call: .
clone_size: .
v_call: TRBV29-1
j_call: TRBJ1-2
cdr3_nt: TGCAGCGTTGAAGTAGCGGGTGGAGGCTACACCTTC
cdr3_aa: CSVEVAGGGYTF

d_call: TRBD2
clone_size: .
v_call: TRBV7-9
j_call: TRBJ2-5
cdr3_nt: TGTGCCAGCAGCTTAAGGTCGGGACTAGCGGGCAGAGAGACCCAGTACTTC
cdr3_aa: CASSLRSGLAGRETQYF

d_call: .
clone_size: .
v_call: TRBV7-9
j_call: TRBJ2-2
cdr3_nt: TGTGCCAGCAGCCCCCCAGGGGCCTCCGTGAACACCGGGGAGCTGTTTTTT
cdr3_aa: CASSPPGASVNTGELFF

d_call: .
clone_size: .
v_call: TRBV3-1
j_call: TRBJ2-7
cdr3_nt: TGTGCCAGCAGCCAAGAAGCGCTACAGGGAAGAGGGCAGTACTTC
cdr3_aa: CASSQEALQGRGQYF

d_call: .
clone_size: .
v_call: TRBV4-1
j_call: TRBJ2-7
cdr3_nt: TGCGCCAGCAGCCACGGGACACGATTCTCCTACGAGCAGTACTTC
cdr3_aa: CASSHGTRFSYEQYF

d_call: .
clone_size: .
v_call: TRBV15
j_call: TRBJ1-6
cdr3_nt: TGTGCCACCAGCAGAGTCAGGGGTCTTAATTCACCCCTCCACTTT
cdr3_aa: CATSRVRGLNSPLHF

d_call: .
clone_size: .
v_call: TRBV9
j_call: TRBJ2-2
cdr3_nt: TGTGCCAGCAGCGTAGCAGCGTTGGGGCAGATCGGGGAGCTGTTTTTT
cdr3_aa: CASSVAALGQIGELFF

d_call: .
clone_size: .
v_call: TRBV28
j_call: TRBJ2-2
cdr3_nt: TGTGCCATTACCCCGGGGGCCGACACCGGGGAGCTGTTTTTT
cdr3_aa: CAITPGADTGELFF

d_call: TRBD1
clone_size: few
v_call: TRBV12-3/TRBV12-4
j_call: TRBJ2-7
cdr3_nt: TGTGCCAGCAGCCAGACAGGGATCTACGAGCAGTACTTC
cdr3_aa: CASSQTGIYEQYF

d_call: .
clone_size: few
v_call: TRBV20-1
j_call: TRBJ2-3
cdr3_nt: TGCAGTGCTCCACCCCCGGGCGAGATGGCGCAGTATTTT
cdr3_aa: CSAPPPGEMAQYF

d_call: .
clone_size: .
v_call: TRBV5-1
j_call: TRBJ2-5
cdr3_nt: TGCGCCAGCTTTCAGGAGGCAGTGCAAGAGACCCAGTACTTC
cdr3_aa: CASFQEAVQETQYF

d_call: .
clone_size: few
v_call: TRBV9
j_call: TRBJ2-3
cdr3_nt: TGTGCCAGCAAGGGGGTAAACACAGATACGCAGTATTTT
cdr3_aa: CASKGVNTDTQYF

d_call: .
clone_size: few
v_call: TRBV5-1
j_call: TRBJ2-5
cdr3_nt: TGTGCCAGCAGTCTCGGGGCCTACCAAGAGACCCAGTACTTC
cdr3_aa: CASSLGAYQETQYF

d_call: .
clone_size: .
v_call: TRBV3-1
j_call: TRBJ1-6
cdr3_nt: TGTGCCAGCAGCCAAGGTTTCTGGGGCGAGGACTATAATTCACCCCTCCACTTT
cdr3_aa: CASSQGFWGEDYNSPLHF

d_call: .
clone_size: .
v_call: TRBV7-2
j_call: TRBJ1-6
cdr3_nt: TGTGCCAGCAGCTTAGCGACGGGTTCACCCCTCCACTTT
cdr3_aa: CASSLATGSPLHF

d_call: .
clone_size: many
v_call: TRBV7-9
j_call: TRBJ2-7
cdr3_nt: TGTGCCAGCAGCTTAGGACAACCCCCCTCCTACGAGCAGTACTTC
cdr3_aa: CASSLGQPPSYEQYF

d_call: .
clone_size: many
v_call: TRBV5-1
j_call: TRBJ2-7
cdr3_nt: TGCGCCAGCAGTGGGGGCTCCTACGAGCAGTACTTC
cdr3_aa: CASSGGSYEQYF

d_call: .
clone_size: .
v_call: TRBV5-1
j_call: TRBJ1-4
cdr3_nt: TGCGCCAGCAGCTTGGAACGGCAGGGAGGGAAACTGTTTTTT
cdr3_aa: CASSLERQGGKLFF

d_call: TRBD2
clone_size: .
v_call: TRBV5-4
j_call: TRBJ2-5
cdr3_nt: TGTGCCAGCAGCCTACACGGGGGGTCCGAGACCCAGTACTTC
cdr3_aa: CASSLHGGSETQYF

d_call: .
clone_size: .
v_call: TRBV29-1
j_call: TRBJ2-1
cdr3_nt: TGCAGCGTTATATGGGTATCCTCCTACAATGAGCAGTTCTTC
cdr3_aa: CSVIWVSSYNEQFF

d_call: TRBD2
clone_size: few
v_call: TRBV20-1
j_call: TRBJ2-1
cdr3_nt: TGCAGTACCCGGTTAGCGGGGCCTAGAAGGAATGAGCAGTTCTTC
cdr3_aa: CSTRLAGPRRNEQFF

d_call: TRBD1
clone_size: few
v_call: TRBV20-1
j_call: TRBJ2-1
cdr3_nt: TGCAGTGCTACACAGGGGACGGGCAATGAGCAGTTCTTC
cdr3_aa: CSATQGTGNEQFF

d_call: .
clone_size: .
v_call: TRBV3-1
j_call: TRBJ2-2
cdr3_nt: TGTGCCAGCAGGGACACAGGATACACCGGGGAGCTGTTTTTT
cdr3_aa: CASRDTGYTGELFF

d_call: .
clone_size: few
v_call: TRBV30
j_call: TRBJ1-5
cdr3_nt: TGTGCCTGGAGAACGGGACCCAATCAGCCCCAGCATTTT
cdr3_aa: CAWRTGPNQPQHF

d_call: TRBD1
clone_size: .
v_call: TRBV12-3/TRBV12-4
j_call: TRBJ2-7
cdr3_nt: TGTGCCAGCACCACAGGGGGTAGCGAGCAGTACTTC
cdr3_aa: CASTTGGSEQYF

d_call: TRBD1
clone_size: .
v_call: TRBV3-1
j_call: TRBJ2-7
cdr3_nt: TGTGCCAGCAGCGCCACCGGGACAGGGATCTACGAGCAGTACTTC
cdr3_aa: CASSATGTGIYEQYF

d_call: TRBD2
clone_size: .
v_call: TRBV29-1
j_call: TRBJ2-3
cdr3_nt: TGCAGCGGAGGTCGGGGGGACACAGATACGCAGTATTTT
cdr3_aa: CSGGRGDTDTQYF

d_call: .
clone_size: .
v_call: TRBV6-5
j_call: TRBJ2-6
cdr3_nt: TGTGCCAGCAGTTATTCAGGGGCTGGGGCCAACGTCCTGACTTTC
cdr3_aa: CASSYSGAGANVLTF

d_call: TRBD2
clone_size: few
v_call: TRBV10-2
j_call: TRBJ2-5
cdr3_nt: TGCGCCAGCGGTAACGGGGGGGCCGGAGAGACCCAGTACTTC
cdr3_aa: CASGNGGAGETQYF

d_call: TRBD1
clone_size: many
v_call: TRBV29-1
j_call: TRBJ2-7
cdr3_nt: TGCAGCGCCGAGACAGGGGACGAGCAGTACTTC
cdr3_aa: CSAETGDEQYF

d_call: TRBD1
clone_size: .
v_call: TRBV20-1
j_call: TRBJ1-1
cdr3_nt: TGCAGTGCTAGAAGTGACAGGGCCTACACTGAAGCTTTCTTT
cdr3_aa: CSARSDRAYTEAFF

d_call: .
clone_size: few
v_call: TRBV15
j_call: TRBJ2-5
cdr3_nt: TGTGCCACCAGCAGAGATCCCCCTAGCAGAGAGACCCAGTACTTC
cdr3_aa: CATSRDPPSRETQYF

d_call: TRBD2
clone_size: .
v_call: TRBV6-6
j_call: TRBJ2-4
cdr3_nt: TGTGCCAGCAGCCCGAGCGGGAGAGCCAAAAACATTCAGTACTTC
cdr3_aa: CASSPSGRAKNIQYF

d_call: .
clone_size: .
v_call: TRBV12-3/TRBV12-4
j_call: TRBJ1-5
cdr3_nt: TGTGCCAGCAGCCGGGCCCAGATCAATCAGCCCCAGCATTTT
cdr3_aa: CASSRAQINQPQHF

d_call: .
clone_size: few
v_call: TRBV28
j_call: TRBJ2-7
cdr3_nt: TGTGCCAGCAGTTTCAGGACATACCTCTTGAACGAGCAGTACTTC
cdr3_aa: CASSFRTYLLNEQYF

d_call: TRBD1
clone_size: .
v_call: TRBV6-2/TRBV6-3
j_call: TRBJ1-5
cdr3_nt: TGTGCCAGCAGCCGCCCCGGGACAGGGGTCTCCAATCAGCCCCAGCATTTT
cdr3_aa: CASSRPGTGVSNQPQHF

d_call: .
clone_size: few
v_call: TRBV5-1
j_call: TRBJ2-7
cdr3_nt: TGCGCCAGCAGCTTCAGTCCAAGCCAGTACGAGCAGTACTTC
cdr3_aa: CASSFSPSQYEQYF

d_call: .
clone_size: few
v_call: TRBV6-6
j_call: TRBJ2-7
cdr3_nt: TGTGCCAGCAGCAAGGACAGATCCTACGAGCAGTACTTC
cdr3_aa: CASSKDRSYEQYF

d_call: TRBD2
clone_size: few
v_call: TRBV20-1
j_call: TRBJ2-1
cdr3_nt: TGCAGTGCTAGAAAGCTAGCGGGGGGTTACAATGAGCAGTTCTTC
cdr3_aa: CSARKLAGGYNEQFF

d_call: TRBD1
clone_size: few
v_call: TRBV7-9
j_call: TRBJ1-2
cdr3_nt: TGTGCCAGCAGCTTTGCCCCCGGGACAGGGCGGGACTATGGCTACACCTTC
cdr3_aa: CASSFAPGTGRDYGYTF

d_call: TRBD1
clone_size: few
v_call: TRBV7-3
j_call: TRBJ2-3
cdr3_nt: TGTGCCAGCAGCTCCCAAGGGGGCGATACGCAGTATTTT
cdr3_aa: CASSSQGGDTQYF

d_call: .
clone_size: many
v_call: TRBV10-3
j_call: TRBJ1-2
cdr3_nt: TGTGCCATCAGTGAGAGGACGGTCAACTATGGCTACACCTTC
cdr3_aa: CAISERTVNYGYTF